What follows is one TCR beta chain and its context. Noted treatment: 19 received Ad26.COV2.S at low or high dose, single or two shots; 5 received placebo; per-sample allocation not given. The study sampled participants on day 63 after the first vaccine or placebo injection. Method: immunoSEQ multiplex PCR; TCRdb's copy keeps in-frame clones and lacks some. The sample lists approximately 350,000 clones; around 87% were seen once. The data derive from a study of Ad26.COV2.S vaccination and SARS-CoV-2 variants. Across the whole study: Within the COV1001 Ad26.COV2.S trial arm, the donor was enrolled.

Source: peripheral blood, taken in a trial of Ad26.COV2.S vaccine versus placebo. This clonotype was obtained from a person between 18 and 59 years old who received the Ad26.COV2.S COVID-19 vaccine or a placebo.

CDR3 DNA sequence: TGTGCCAGCAGCACCGGACAGGGTGGCACTGAAGCTTTCTTT. Protein sequence: CASSTGQGGTEAFF. The V call is TRBV11-2, the J call TRBJ1-1, with 8 nucleotides matching TRBD1. Germline V CDR1 and CDR2: SGHAT, FQNNGV. CDR3 length equals 14 residues. V lost 5 bases, J lost 4 bases, and 6 bases stayed unmatched.